The 16 T cell receptor beta chains below come from one sample, sequenced in a study of T cell repertoires in cytomegalovirus infection (dated by TCRdb to between 2018 and 2020). The label giving this sample's treatment or condition can be read as: in vitro stimulation with specific CMV peptide epitopes to enrich CMV-specific T cells. For these TCRs, the target antigens are not known. Sequencing was performed on an Illumina HiSeq 1500. TCRdb applied fastp at Q25 and MiXCR to the public reads, then kept only in-frame beta chains. Every entry covers one CDR3 protein and lists the most common genes and DNA from its rows. This sample holds hundreds of thousands of distinct CDR3 sequences; around a third were observed only once. The ten biggest clones cover approximately 18% of the sample. The sequencing here drew on cultured PBMCs, taken from culture after CMV antigen stimulation. These receptors were obtained from a human donor in good health (CMV status not recorded). Some clones in this sample may be carry-over from other donors' samples.

This chain connects TRBV24-1 to TRBJ1-1; possible D gene TRBD1, 5 bases. Germline CDR1 is KGHDR and CDR2 is SFDVKD. The ends were cut back, 5 bases at V and 3 bases at J, with 9 bases in the middle. The CDR3 runs to 13 residues. The CDR3 DNA is TGTGCCACCAGTGCCCTAGGGGACACTGAAGCTTTCTTT. This gives the protein CATSALGDTEAFF.

In this sample, this clonotype turned up many times. The rearrangement uses TRBV7-2 and TRBJ1-5; D not certain. This CDR3 comprises 15 residues. The V gene lost 4 bases and the J gene lost 0 bases, with 10 bases spanning the gap. Germline values: CDR1 SGHTA, CDR2 FQGNSA. The chain's CDR3 is CASSSSWGSNQPQHF. CDR3 DNA sequence: TGTGCCAGCAGCTCCTCCTGGGGTAGCAATCAGCCCCAGCATTTT.

This clonotype was detected ten times or more. This chain joins TRBV7-2 and TRBJ1-5; D is possibly TRBD1 (5 bases). V lost 2 bases to trimming and J lost 5 bases, with 10 bases between them. CDR1 is SGHTA and CDR2 is FQGNSA in the germline V gene. The CDR3 totals 14 residues. CDR3 loop: CASSLFGTDQPQHF. The CDR3, as DNA: TGTGCCAGCAGCTTATTCGGGACTGATCAGCCCCAGCATTTT. Based on the CDR3 plus reference TRBV7-2 and TRBJ1-5, the full variable domain is GAGVSQSPSNKVTEKGKDVELRCDPISGHTALYWYRQSLGQGLEFLIYFQGNSAPDKSGLPSDRFSAERTGGSVSTLTIQRTQQEDSAVYLCASSLFGTDQPQHFGDGTRLSIL.

This clonotype appeared a few times. This sequence joins TRBV5-1 and TRBJ2-1; maybe TRBD2 (5 bases). This CDR3 is 14 amino acids long. The germline V and J ends were trimmed by 2 bases and 8 bases, with 14 bases remaining between them. Germline values: CDR1 SGHRS, CDR2 YFSETQ. The CDR3 sequence: CASSLDTGRDEQFF. CDR3 in DNA: TGCGCCAGCAGCTTAGACACGGGAAGGGATGAGCAGTTCTTC.

This clonotype was observed at least ten times. CDR3 sequence: CASSLGAGRADTQYF. CDR3 in DNA: TGTGCCAGCAGCTTAGGCGCGGGGCGGGCAGATACGCAGTATTTT. J is TRBJ2-3 and V is TRBV7-2; D is perhaps TRBD2 (6 bases). CDR3 size: 15 residues. The V gene's germline CDR1 is SGHTA and CDR2 FQGNSA. V lost 1 base, J lost 4 bases, and 12 bases lay in between.

The chain links TRBV7-9 to TRBJ2-5; D not certain. V lost 4 bases and J lost 3, with 12 bases in between. Per germline, CDR1 SEHNR and CDR2 FQNEAQ (reference sequence). The CDR3 runs 14 residues. Here the CDR3 reads CASSYPAAEETQYF. CDR3 sequence (DNA): TGTGCCAGCAGCTACCCCGCGGCTGAAGAGACCCAGTACTTC. Looking up the rest from reference TRBV7-9 and TRBJ2-5 gives the full variable domain: DTGVSQNPRHKITKRGQNVTFRCDPISEHNRLYWYRQTLGQGPEFLTYFQNEAQLEKSRLLSDRFSAERPKGSFSTLEIQRTEQGDSAMYLCASSYPAAEETQYFGPGTRLLVL.

There are many counts of this clonotype. The chain couples TRBV7-2 to TRBJ2-3, with 9 bases fitting TRBD2. The CDR3 covers 15 residues. The germline V gene has CDR1 SGHTA and CDR2 FQGNSA. Trimming cost V 6 bases and J 6 bases; bases outside gene matches: 10. CDR3 sequence: CASRPQRGASDTQYF. The CDR3 nucleotides are TGTGCCAGCAGACCGCAGCGGGGGGCCAGTGATACGCAGTATTTT.

This chain uses TRBV15 with TRBJ1-5; no reliable D call. Germline V gene lookup returns CDR1 LNHNV and CDR2 YYDKDF (reference sequence). The CDR3 covers 13 residues. Trimming cost V 4 bases and J 7 bases, with 11 bases left between them. CDR3 amino acids: CATSTSLYQPQHF. DNA of the CDR3: TGTGCCACCAGCACGAGTCTATACCAGCCCCAGCATTTT.

This clonotype was seen more than once but under ten times. This rearrangement joins TRBV6-2 or TRBV6-3 to TRBJ2-1; D ambiguous. This CDR3 is 14 amino acids long. Germline CDR1 and CDR2: MNHEY and SVGEGT. V lost 6 bases, J lost 0 bases, and 9 bases lay in between. CDR3 coding DNA: TGTGCCAGCAGGAGCCGTCGCTCCTACAATGAGCAGTTCTTC. It encodes CASRSRRSYNEQFF.

This clonotype was counted between two and nine times. The CDR3 loop is CASRPLGGRSSYEQYF. DNA for the CDR3: TGTGCCAGCAGACCCCTTGGAGGGCGGAGCTCCTACGAGCAGTACTTC. V usage is TRBV6-6 and J usage is TRBJ2-7, with D perhaps TRBD2 (6 bases). Trimming removed 6 bases at V and 0 bases at J, with 18 bases between. The CDR3 is made up of 16 amino acids. Germline-derived CDR1 and CDR2 are MNHNY and SVGAGI (reference sequence).

This chain uses TRBV7-3 with TRBJ1-2, with TRBD1 as a possible D gene (5 bases). This CDR3 region has 13 residues. The V end was cut by 7 bases, the J end by 14 bases, with 23 bases between. Germline V gene data show CDR1 as SGHTA and CDR2 as FQGTGA. CDR3 sequence reads: CASTRDGHDRPTF. The CDR3, as DNA: TGTGCCAGCACCCGGGACGGTCACGATCGCCCTACCTTC.

This clonotype has only a few counts. This sequence joins TRBV12-3 or TRBV12-4 and TRBJ2-7; 8 nucleotides agree with TRBD2. The V and J ends lost 2 bases and 3 bases, in that order; junction bases with no gene match: 3. The CDR3 extends over 14 amino acids. CDR3 coding DNA: TGTGCCAGCAGTTTAAATAGCGGGATCTACGAGCAGTACTTC. Its translation: CASSLNSGIYEQYF.

This clonotype showed up just a few times. CDR3 nucleotide sequence: TGCGCCAGCAGCCAAGCGGGAGCAGGGACCAATGGCTACACCTTC. Protein product: CASSQAGAGTNGYTF. The chain is built from TRBV4-1 and TRBJ1-2, with a possible D match to TRBD1 (5 bases). Looked up from germline, CDR1 is MGHRA and CDR2 is YSYEKL. Between the trimmed V and J ends, which lost 1 base and 6 bases, there was a span of 15 bases. CDR3 length equals 15 residues.

This clonotype occurred many times. The V and J genes are TRBV7-2 and TRBJ1-2; TRBD1 might be the D (6 bases). CDR1 is SGHTA, CDR2 FQGNSA, per germline. Between the trimmed V and J ends, which lost 1 base and 6 bases, there was a span of 21 bases. This CDR3 region has 17 residues. In nucleotides, the CDR3 is TGTGCCAGCAGCTTAGGTTTGATCGAACAGGGAGGTAATGGCTACACCTTC. Translated: CASSLGLIEQGGNGYTF. Supplemented by reference TRBV7-2 and TRBJ1-2, the full variable domain reads GAGVSQSPSNKVTEKGKDVELRCDPISGHTALYWYRQSLGQGLEFLIYFQGNSAPDKSGLPSDRFSAERTGGSVSTLTIQRTQQEDSAVYLCASSLGLIEQGGNGYTFGSGTRLTVV.

The chain recombines TRBV7-2 with TRBJ1-5, with a tentative D call TRBD1 (5 bases). The germline V gene encodes CDR1 SGHTA and CDR2 FQGNSA. The CDR3 consists of 18 residues. Trimming shortened V by 2 bases and J by 2 bases, and 19 bases separated the two germline ends. The DNA of the CDR3 is TGTGCCAGCAGCTTATGGGGGTGGTCGGATGTTGGCAATCAGCCCCAGCATTTT. Protein product: CASSLWGWSDVGNQPQHF.

The sample holds a few counts of this clonotype. The chain joins TRBV6-5 to TRBJ2-3; D tentatively fits TRBD1 or TRBD2 (5 bases each). Trimming pared 6 bases from V and 0 bases from J, leaving 13 bases between. From germline, CDR1 is MNHEY and CDR2 SVGAGI. This CDR3 spans 15 amino acids. This CDR3 is CASRPGTLSTDTQYF. The CDR3 region has the DNA TGTGCCAGCAGGCCCGGGACCTTGAGCACAGATACGCAGTATTTT.